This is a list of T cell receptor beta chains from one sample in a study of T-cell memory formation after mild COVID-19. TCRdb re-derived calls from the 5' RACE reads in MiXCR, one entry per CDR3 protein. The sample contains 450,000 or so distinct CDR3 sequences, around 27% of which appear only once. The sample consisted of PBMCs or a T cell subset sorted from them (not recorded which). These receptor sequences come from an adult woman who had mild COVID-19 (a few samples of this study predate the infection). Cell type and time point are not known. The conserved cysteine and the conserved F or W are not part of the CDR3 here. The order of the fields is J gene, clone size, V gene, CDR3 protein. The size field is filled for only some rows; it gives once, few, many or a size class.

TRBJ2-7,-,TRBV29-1,SVIKWGDRSSYEQY
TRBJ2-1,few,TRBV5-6,ATSRGTGVADEQF
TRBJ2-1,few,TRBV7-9,ASSLGLAGMGEQF
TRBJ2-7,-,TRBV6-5,ASSYSELNYEQY
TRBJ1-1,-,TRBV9,ASSVGTGGIGTEAF
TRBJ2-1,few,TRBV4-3,ASSQEGWGETDNEQF
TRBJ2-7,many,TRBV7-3,ASSPTPTSGVSEQY
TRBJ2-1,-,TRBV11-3,ASSLFGGRGYNEQF
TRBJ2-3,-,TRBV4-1,ASSQGPPPRADTQY
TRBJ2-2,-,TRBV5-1,ASSLLGLSVNTGELF
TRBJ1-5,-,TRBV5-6,ASSLSQGATGNQPQH
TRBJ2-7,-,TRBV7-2,ASSSWGPLAGGTNEQY
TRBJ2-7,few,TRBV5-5,ASSFALLRIYEQY
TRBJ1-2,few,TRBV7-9,ASSLLRGTGGNGYT
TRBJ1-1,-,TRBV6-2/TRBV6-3,ASSLRGPNTEAF
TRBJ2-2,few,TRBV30,AWGTGPRTGELF
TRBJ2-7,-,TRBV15,ATSREGVEQY
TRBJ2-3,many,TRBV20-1,SAKTSGSTDTQY
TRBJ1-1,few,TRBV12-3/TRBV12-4,ASSLQAVTGSEAF
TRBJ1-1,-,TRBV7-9,ASSLSRPGQGALNTEAF
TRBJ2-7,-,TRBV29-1,SGRDGGYEQY
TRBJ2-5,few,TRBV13,ASSPLGEETQY
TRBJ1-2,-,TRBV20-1,SARDGGWGYGYT